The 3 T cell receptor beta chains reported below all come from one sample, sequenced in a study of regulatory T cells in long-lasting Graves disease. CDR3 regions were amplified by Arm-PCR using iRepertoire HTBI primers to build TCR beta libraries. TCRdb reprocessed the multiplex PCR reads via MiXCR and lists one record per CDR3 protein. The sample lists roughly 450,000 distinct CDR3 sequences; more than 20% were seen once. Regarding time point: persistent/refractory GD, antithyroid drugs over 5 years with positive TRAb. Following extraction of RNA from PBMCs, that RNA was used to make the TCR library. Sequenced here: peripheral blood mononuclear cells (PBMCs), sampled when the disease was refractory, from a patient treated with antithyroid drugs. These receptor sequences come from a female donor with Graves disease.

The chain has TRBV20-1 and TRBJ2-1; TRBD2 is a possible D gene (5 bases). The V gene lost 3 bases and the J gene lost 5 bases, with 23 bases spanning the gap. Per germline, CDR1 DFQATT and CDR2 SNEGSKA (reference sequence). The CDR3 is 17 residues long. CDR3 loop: CSARRAFWESVDNEQFF. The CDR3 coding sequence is TGCAGTGCTAGGAGGGCCTTCTGGGAGAGCGTGGACAATGAGCAGTTCTTC.

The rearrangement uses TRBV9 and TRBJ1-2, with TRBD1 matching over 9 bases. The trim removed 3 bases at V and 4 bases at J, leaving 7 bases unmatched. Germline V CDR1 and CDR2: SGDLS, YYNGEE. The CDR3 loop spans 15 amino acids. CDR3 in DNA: TGTGCCAGCAGCGGGACAGGGGATCGCGGCTATGGCTACACCTTC. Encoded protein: CASSGTGDRGYGYTF.

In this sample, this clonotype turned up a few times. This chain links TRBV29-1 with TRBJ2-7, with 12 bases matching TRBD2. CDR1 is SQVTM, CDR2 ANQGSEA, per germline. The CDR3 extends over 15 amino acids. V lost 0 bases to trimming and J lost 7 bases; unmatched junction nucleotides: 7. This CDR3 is CSVEDPTSGRWEQYF. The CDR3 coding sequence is TGCAGCGTTGAAGATCCTACTAGCGGGAGGTGGGAGCAGTACTTC.